This TCR beta chain was identified during a study of T cells in localized non-small cell lung cancer. Libraries were prepared by immunoSEQ multiplex PCR; TCRdb keeps only in-frame clonotypes and omits some of them. The table has tens of thousands of clones, around 73% seen once. Germline V gene data show CDR1 as LNHNV and CDR2 as YYDKDF (reference sequence). CDR3 size: 15 residues. Germline trimming cut 3 bases from V and 2 bases from J; bases unmatched to any gene: 1. The rearrangement joins TRBV15 to TRBJ1-4, with 9 bases fitting TRBD1. The TCR comes from a male donor at least 60 years old with stage II squamous cell lung carcinoma. The sequencing used peripheral blood, collected before any cancer treatment. The CDR3 DNA sequence: TGTGCCACCAGCAGGGGGACAGGGACTAATGAAAAACTGTTTTTT. Its protein product is CATSRGTGTNEKLFF. Combining the CDR3 with reference TRBV15 and TRBJ1-4 gives the whole variable domain DAMVIQNPRYQVTQFGKPVTLSCSQTLNHNVMYWYQQKSSQAPKLLFHYYDKDFNNEADTPDNFQSRRPNTSFCFLDIRSPGLGDTAMYLCATSRGTGTNEKLFFGSGTQLSVL.